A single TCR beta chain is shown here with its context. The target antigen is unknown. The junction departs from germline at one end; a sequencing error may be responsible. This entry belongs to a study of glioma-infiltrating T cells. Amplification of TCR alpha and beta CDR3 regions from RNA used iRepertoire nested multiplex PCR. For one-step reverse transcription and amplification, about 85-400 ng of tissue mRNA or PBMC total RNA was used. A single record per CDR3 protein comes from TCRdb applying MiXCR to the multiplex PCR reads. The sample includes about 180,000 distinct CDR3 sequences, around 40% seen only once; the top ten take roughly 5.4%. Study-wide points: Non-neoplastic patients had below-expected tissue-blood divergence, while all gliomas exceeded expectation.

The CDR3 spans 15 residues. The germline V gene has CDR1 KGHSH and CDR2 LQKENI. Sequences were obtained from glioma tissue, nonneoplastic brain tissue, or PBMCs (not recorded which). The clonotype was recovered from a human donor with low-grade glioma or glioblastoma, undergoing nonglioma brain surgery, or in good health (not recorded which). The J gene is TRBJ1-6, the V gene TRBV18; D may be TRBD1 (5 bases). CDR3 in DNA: TGTGCCAGCTCTCAGGGAGTTTCGTATAATTCACCCCCCCACTTT. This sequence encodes CASSQGVSYNSPPHF. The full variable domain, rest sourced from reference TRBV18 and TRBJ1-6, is NAGVMQNPRHLVRRRGQEARLRCSPMKGHSHVYWYRQLPEEGLKFMVYLQKENIIDESGMPKERFSAEFPKEGPSILRIQQVVRGDSAAYFCASSQGVSYNSPPHFGNGTRLTVT.